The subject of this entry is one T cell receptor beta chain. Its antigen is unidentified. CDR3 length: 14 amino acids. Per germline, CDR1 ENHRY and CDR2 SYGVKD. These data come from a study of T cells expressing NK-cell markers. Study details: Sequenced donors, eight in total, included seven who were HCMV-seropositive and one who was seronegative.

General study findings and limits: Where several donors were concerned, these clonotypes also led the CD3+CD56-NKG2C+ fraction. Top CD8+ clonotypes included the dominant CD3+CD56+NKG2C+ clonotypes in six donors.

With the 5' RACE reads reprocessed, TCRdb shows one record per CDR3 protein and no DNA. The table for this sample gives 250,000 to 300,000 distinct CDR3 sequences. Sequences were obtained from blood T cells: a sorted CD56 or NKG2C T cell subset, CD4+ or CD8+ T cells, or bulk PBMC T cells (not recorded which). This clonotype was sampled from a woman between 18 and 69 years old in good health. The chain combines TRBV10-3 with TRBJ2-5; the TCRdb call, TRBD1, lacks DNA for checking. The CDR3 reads CAISGDRNQETQYF.